This T cell receptor beta chain was sequenced during a study of T cell repertoires in cytomegalovirus infection. On the study more broadly: Public TCR beta signatures indicated both CMV infection and matching HLA type.

From the reads, TCRdb called clonotypes with MiXCR, one entry per CDR3 protein. This sample has roughly 230,000 distinct CDR3 sequences, with about 5.9% found just once. The V and J ends lost 6 bases and 4 bases, in that order; junction bases with no gene match: 5. From germline, CDR1 is SQVTM and CDR2 ANQGSEA. This CDR3 spans 13 amino acids. This TCR came from a human donor in good health (CMV status not recorded). Some clones in this sample may be carry-over from other donors' samples. The material sequenced was PBMCs. The chain recombines TRBV29-1 with TRBJ2-2, with 7 bases that match TRBD2. The CDR3 nucleotides read TGCAGCGTCCCGGGGGGTTCCACCGGGGAGCTGTTTTTT. Amino acid sequence: CSVPGGSTGELFF.